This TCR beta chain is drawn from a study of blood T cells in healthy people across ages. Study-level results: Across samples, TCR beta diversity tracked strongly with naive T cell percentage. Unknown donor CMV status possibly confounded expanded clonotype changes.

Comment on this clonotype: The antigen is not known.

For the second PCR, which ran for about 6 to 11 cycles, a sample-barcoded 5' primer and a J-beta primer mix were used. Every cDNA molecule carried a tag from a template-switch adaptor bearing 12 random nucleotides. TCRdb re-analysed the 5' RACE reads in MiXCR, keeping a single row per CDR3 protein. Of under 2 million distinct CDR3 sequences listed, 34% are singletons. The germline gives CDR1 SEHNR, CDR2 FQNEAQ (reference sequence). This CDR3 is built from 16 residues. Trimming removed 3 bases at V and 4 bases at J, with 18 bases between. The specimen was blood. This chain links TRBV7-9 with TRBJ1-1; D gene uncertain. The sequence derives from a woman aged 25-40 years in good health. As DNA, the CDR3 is TGTGCCAGCAGCTTCCTGGACGGTATACCTTCCACTGAAGCTTTCTTT. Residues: CASSFLDGIPSTEAFF.